This T cell receptor beta chain derives from a study of identifying expanded T cells in peripheral blood. Findings and limits, study-wide: Across healthy donors, higher total template counts meant significantly greater approximately 2-week count variance. Technical replicates showed approximately 1.2 changed clones; two weeks roughly 15; four weeks 19.

The protocol was immunoSEQ multiplex PCR, while the TCRdb copy is restricted to in-frame clones and leaves out a portion. The data show 120,000 or so clones, 84% seen once. V lost 4 bases, J lost 8 bases, and 9 bases stayed unmatched. CDR1 is SGHDN, CDR2 FVKESK, per germline. The CDR3 loop spans 14 amino acids. Points on this clone: Its antigen is currently unknown.

The sequenced sample was blood. This receptor was identified in a person aged 18 to 70 in good health. The V and J genes are TRBV14 and TRBJ1-1, with 8 bases that match TRBD1. The CDR3 reads CASSPGQGRQEAFF. In DNA, the CDR3 is TGTGCCAGCAGCCCTGGACAGGGAAGACAAGAAGCTTTCTTT.